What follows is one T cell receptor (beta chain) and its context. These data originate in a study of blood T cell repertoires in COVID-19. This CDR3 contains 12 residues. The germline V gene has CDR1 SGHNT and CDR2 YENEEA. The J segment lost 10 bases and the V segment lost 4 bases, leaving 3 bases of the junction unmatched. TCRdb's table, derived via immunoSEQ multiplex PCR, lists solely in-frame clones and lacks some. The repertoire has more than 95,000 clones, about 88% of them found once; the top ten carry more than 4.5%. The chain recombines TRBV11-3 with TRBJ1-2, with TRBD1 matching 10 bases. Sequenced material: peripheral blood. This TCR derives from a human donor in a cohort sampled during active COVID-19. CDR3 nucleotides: TGTGCCAGCAGCTGGGGACAGGGGATCTACACCTTC. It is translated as CASSWGQGIYTF.